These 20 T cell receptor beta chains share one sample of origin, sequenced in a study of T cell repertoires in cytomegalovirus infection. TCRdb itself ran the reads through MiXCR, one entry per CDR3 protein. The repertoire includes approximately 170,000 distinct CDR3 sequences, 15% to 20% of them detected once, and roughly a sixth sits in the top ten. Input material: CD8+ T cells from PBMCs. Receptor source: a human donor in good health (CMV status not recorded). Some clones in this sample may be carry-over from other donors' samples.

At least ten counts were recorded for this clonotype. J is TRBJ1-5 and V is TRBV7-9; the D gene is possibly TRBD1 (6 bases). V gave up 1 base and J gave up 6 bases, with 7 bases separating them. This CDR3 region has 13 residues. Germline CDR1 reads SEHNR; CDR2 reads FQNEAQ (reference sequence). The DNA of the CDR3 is TGTGCCAGCAGCTTAGAAGGGGGTCAGCCCCAGCATTTT. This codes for CASSLEGGQPQHF.

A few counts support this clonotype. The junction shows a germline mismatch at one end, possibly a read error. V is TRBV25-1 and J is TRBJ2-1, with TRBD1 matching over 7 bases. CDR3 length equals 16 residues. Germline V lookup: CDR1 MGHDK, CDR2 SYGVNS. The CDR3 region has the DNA TGTGCCAGCAGCGAATCATCCGGGACAGTATACAATGAGCAGTTCTTC. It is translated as CASSESSGTVYNEQFF.

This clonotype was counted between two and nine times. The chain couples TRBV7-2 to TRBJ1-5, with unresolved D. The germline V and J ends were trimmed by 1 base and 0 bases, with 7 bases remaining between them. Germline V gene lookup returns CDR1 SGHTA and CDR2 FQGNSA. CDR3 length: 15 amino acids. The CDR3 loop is CASSLVPNSNQPQHF. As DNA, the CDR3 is TGTGCCAGCAGCTTAGTCCCAAATAGCAATCAGCCCCAGCATTTT.

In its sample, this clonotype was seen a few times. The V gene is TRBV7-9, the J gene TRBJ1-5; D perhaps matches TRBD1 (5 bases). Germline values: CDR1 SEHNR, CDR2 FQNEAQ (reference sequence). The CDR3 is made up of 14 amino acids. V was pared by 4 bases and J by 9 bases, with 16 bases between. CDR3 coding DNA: TGTGCCAGCAGCTCCACGTGGGGACCCGGGCCCCAGCATTTT. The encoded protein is CASSSTWGPGPQHF.

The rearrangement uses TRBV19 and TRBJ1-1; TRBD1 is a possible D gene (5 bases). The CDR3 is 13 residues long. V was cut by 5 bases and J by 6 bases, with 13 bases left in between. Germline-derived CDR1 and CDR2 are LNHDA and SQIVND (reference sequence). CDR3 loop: CASSHLTEAEAFF. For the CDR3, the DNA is TGTGCCAGTAGTCACTTGACAGAGGCTGAAGCTTTCTTT.

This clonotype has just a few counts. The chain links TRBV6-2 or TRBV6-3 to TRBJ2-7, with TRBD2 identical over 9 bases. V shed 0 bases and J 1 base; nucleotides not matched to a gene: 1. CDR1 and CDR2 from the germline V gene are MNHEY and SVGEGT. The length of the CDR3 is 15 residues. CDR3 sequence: CASSYSSGSSYEQYF. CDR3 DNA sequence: TGTGCCAGCAGTTACTCTAGCGGGAGTTCCTACGAGCAGTACTTC.

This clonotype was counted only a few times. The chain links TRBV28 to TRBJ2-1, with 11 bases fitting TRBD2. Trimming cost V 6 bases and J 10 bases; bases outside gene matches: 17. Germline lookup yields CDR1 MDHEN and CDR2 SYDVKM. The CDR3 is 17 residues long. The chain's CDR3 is CASSTLRLAGPHREQFF. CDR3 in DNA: TGTGCCAGCAGCACCCTCAGACTAGCGGGGCCGCACAGGGAGCAGTTCTTC.

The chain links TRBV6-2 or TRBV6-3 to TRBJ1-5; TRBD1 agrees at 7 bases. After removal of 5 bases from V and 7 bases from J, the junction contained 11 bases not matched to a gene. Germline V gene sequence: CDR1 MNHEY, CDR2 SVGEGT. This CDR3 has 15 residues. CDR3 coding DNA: TGTGCCAGCAGTATTCCAGGGGGAAAGCGGCAGCCCCAGCATTTT. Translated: CASSIPGGKRQPQHF.

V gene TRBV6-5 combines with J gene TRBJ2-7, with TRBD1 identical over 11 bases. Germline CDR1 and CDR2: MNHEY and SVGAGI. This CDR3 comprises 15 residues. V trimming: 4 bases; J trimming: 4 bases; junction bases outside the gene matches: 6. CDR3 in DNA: TGTGCCAGCAGTTCCCTCGGGACAGGGGGTTACGAGCAGTACTTC. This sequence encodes CASSSLGTGGYEQYF.

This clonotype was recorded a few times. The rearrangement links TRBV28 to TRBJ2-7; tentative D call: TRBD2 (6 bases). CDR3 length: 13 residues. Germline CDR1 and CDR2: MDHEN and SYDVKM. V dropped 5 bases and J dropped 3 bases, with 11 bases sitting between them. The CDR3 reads CASSGTFLYEQYF. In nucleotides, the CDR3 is TGTGCCAGCAGTGGGACTTTTCTCTACGAGCAGTACTTC.

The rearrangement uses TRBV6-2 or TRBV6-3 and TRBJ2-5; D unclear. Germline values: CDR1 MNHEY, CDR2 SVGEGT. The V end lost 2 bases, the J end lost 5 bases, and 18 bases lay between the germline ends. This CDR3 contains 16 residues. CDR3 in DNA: TGTGCCAGCAGTTACGGGCAGCTAAGTTTGGTGGAGACCCAGTACTTC. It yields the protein CASSYGQLSLVETQYF.

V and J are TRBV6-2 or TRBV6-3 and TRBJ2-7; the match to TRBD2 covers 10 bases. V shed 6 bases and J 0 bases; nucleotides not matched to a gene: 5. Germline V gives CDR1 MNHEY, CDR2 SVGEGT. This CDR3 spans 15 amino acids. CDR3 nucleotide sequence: TGTGCCAGCAGACCACTAGCGGGAAGCTCCTACGAGCAGTACTTC. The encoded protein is CASRPLAGSSYEQYF.

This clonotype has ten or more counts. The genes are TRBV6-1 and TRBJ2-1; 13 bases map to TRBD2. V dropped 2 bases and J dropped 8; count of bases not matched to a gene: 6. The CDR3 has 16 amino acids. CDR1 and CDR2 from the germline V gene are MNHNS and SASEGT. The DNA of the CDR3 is TGTGCCAGCAGTGAACGACTAGCGGGAGGTCTCGATGAGCAGTTCTTC. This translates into CASSERLAGGLDEQFF.

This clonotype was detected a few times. CDR3 nucleotide sequence: TGTGCCAGCAGCTTGGTCGGGACTAGGAGCTCCTACAATGAGCAGTTCTTC. Translation: CASSLVGTRSSYNEQFF. This chain links TRBV5-5 with TRBJ2-1; TRBD2 matches 8 bases. The germline gives CDR1 SGHKS, CDR2 YYEKEE (reference sequence). Trimming at V came to 0 bases and at J to 0 bases, leaving 5 bases not matched to a gene. This CDR3 is 17 amino acids long.

The CDR3 protein is CASSTASYNSPLHF. The CDR3 bases are TGTGCCAGTTCGACAGCCTCCTATAATTCACCCCTCCACTTT. The chain employs TRBV6-2 or TRBV6-3 and TRBJ1-6, with D possibly TRBD1 on 5 matching bases. In germline, CDR1 is MNHEY, CDR2 SVGEGT. Trimming removed 9 bases at V and 0 bases at J, with 9 bases between. The CDR3 length is 14 residues.

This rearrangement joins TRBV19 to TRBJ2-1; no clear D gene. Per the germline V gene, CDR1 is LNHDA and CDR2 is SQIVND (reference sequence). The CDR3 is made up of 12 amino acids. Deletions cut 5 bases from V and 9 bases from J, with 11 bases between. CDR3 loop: CASSLEASEQFF. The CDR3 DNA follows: TGTGCCAGTAGTCTCGAAGCGAGTGAGCAGTTCTTC.

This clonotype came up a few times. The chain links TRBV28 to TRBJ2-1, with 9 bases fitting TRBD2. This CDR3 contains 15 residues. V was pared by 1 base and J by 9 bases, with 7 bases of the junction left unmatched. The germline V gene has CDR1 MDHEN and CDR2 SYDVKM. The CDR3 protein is CASSLSREGLIEQFF. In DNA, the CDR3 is TGTGCCAGCAGTTTATCGCGGGAGGGTTTAATTGAGCAGTTCTTC.

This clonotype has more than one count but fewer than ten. The DNA of the CDR3 is TGTGCCAGCAGCCACGAGATGAACACTGAAGCTTTCTTT. It yields the protein CASSHEMNTEAFF. The V call is TRBV14, the J call TRBJ1-1; D is unresolved. From germline, CDR1 is SGHDN and CDR2 FVKESK. The CDR3 contains 13 residues. Trimming shortened V by 3 bases and J by 0 bases, and 5 bases separated the two germline ends.

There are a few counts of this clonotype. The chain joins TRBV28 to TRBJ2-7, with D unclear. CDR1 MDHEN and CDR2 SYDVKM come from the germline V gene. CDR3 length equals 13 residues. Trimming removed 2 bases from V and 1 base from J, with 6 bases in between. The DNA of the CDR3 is TGTGCCAGCAGTTTAAAAAATTCCTACGAGCAGTACTTC. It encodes CASSLKNSYEQYF.

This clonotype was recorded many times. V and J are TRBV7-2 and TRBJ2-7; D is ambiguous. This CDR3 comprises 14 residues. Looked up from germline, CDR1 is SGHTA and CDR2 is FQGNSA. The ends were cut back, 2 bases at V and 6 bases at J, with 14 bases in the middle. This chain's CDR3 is CASSLRVLEFEQYF. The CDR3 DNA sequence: TGTGCCAGCAGCTTACGCGTACTTGAGTTCGAGCAGTACTTC.